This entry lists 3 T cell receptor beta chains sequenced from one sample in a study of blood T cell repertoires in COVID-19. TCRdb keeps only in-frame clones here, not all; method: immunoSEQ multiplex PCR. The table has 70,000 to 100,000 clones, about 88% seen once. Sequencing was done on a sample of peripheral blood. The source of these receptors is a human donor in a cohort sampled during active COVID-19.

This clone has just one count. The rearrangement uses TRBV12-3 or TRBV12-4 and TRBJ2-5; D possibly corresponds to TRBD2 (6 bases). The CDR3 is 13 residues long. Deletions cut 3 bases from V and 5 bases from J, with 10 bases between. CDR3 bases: TGTGCCAGCAGTTTTGAGGCGGGGGAGACCCAGTACTTC. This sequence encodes CASSFEAGETQYF.

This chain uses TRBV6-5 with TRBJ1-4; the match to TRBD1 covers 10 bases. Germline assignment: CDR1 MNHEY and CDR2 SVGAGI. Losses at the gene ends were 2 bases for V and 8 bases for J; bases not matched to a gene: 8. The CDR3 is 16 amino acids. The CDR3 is CASSYVGGQGVEKLFF. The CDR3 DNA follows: TGTGCCAGCAGTTACGTCGGCGGACAGGGGGTCGAAAAACTGTTTTTT.

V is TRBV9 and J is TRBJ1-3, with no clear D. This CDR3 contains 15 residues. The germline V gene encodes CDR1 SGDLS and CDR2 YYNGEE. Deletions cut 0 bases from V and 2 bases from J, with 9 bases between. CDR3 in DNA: TGTGCCAGCAGCGTAGGGCGGCCGCCTGGAAACACCATATATTTT. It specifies CASSVGRPPGNTIYF.